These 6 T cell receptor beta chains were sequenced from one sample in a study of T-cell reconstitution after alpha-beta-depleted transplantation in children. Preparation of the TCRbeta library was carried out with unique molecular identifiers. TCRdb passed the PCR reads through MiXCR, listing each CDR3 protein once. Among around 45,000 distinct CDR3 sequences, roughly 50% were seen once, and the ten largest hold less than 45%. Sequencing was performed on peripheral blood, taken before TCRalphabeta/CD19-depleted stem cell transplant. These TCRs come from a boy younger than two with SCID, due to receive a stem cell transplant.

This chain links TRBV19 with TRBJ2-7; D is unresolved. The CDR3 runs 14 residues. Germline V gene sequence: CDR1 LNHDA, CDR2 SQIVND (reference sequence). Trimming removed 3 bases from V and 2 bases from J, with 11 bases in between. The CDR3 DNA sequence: TGTGCCAGTAGTATGGGCGAGCAGACCTACGAGCAGTACTTC. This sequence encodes CASSMGEQTYEQYF.

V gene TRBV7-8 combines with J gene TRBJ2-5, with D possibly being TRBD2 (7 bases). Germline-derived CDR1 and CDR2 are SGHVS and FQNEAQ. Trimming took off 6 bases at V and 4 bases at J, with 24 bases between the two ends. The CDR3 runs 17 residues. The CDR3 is CASRLRRLGGGGETQYF. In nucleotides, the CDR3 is TGTGCCAGCAGATTAAGGAGGCTGGGGGGGGGCGGAGAGACCCAGTACTTC.

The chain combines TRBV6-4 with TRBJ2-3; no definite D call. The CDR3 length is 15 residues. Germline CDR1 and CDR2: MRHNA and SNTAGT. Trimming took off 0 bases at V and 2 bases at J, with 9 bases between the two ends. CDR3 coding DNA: TGTGCCAGCAGTGACTCGGGTCAGGTCACAGATACGCAGTATTTT. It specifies CASSDSGQVTDTQYF.

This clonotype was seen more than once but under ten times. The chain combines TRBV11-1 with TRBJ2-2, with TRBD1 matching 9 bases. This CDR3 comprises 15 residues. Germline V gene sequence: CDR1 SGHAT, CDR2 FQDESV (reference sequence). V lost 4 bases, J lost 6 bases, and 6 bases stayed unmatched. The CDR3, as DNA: TGTGCCAGCAGCTCGCCCGGGACAGGGCCCGGGGAGCTGTTTTTT. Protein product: CASSSPGTGPGELFF.

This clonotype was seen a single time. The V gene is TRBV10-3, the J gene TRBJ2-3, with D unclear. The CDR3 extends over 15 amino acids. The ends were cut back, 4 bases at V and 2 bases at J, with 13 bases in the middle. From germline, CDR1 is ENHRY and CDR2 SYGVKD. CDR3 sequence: CAISAGDTSTDTQYF. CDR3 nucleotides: TGTGCCATCAGTGCCGGAGACACGTCCACAGATACGCAGTATTTT.

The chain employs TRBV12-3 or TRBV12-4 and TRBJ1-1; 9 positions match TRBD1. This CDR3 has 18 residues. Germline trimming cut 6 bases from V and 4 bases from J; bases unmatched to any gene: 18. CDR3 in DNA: TGTGCCAGCAGAGAGGCAATTAAGGGGGACAGGGTGGGCACTGAAGCTTTCTTT. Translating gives CASREAIKGDRVGTEAFF.